This T cell receptor beta chain was sequenced in a study of post-analysis software for immune sequencing data. Across the whole study: Relapsing-remitting, secondary progressive and progressive-relapsing forms of multiple sclerosis all featured among disease courses.

Per the germline V gene, CDR1 is MNHEY and CDR2 is SVGAGI. The CDR3 has 16 residues. Unique molecular identifiers were carried by the TCR beta cDNA libraries. Around 500,000 cDNA molecules were obtained per 1 to 10 million input T cells. TCRdb reprocessed the PCR reads with MiXCR, giving one entry per CDR3 protein. The sample lists more than 500,000 distinct CDR3 sequences, around 36% occurring once. Study-wide points: In patients, TRBV5-6, TRBV5-1 and TRBV20-1 belonged to five TRBV segments found more frequently than in controls. Multiple sclerosis patients had significantly lower normalized Chao1 diversity than controls.

Points on this clonotype: Its specificity is unknown.

What was sequenced was blood. V and J are TRBV6-5 and TRBJ2-7, with a weak D call TRBD2 (7 bases). The better agreement between TRBJ2-4 and the DNA end casts doubt on the J call. The sequence came from a girl between 2 and 17 years old with multiple sclerosis. The CDR3 sequence: CASSYLRSGGCVIQYF. DNA of the CDR3: TGTGCCAGCAGTTACTTGAGGTCGGGGGGCTGTGTCATTCAGTACTTC.